This TCR beta chain comes out of a study of blood T cell repertoires in COVID-19. Across the whole study: COVID-19 samples collected from the United States, Italy and Spain covered acute and convalescent phases. Sample material is recorded as cDNA or gDNA derived from T cells, B-cell-depleted T cells, or PBMCs.

Authors' data handling: The assay estimated nucleated cells by amplifying reference gene primers. Libraries were prepared by immunoSEQ multiplex PCR; TCRdb keeps only in-frame clonotypes and omits some of them. That table gives V, J and clone size, and the DNA gave D and trimming. This repertoire shows 88,000 or so clones, around 79% found once; its top ten account for 9.5% to 15%. This clone was seen a few times. The sequence was obtained from an older man with acute or convalescent COVID-19. Sequenced: peripheral blood.

For the CDR3, the DNA is TGTGCTAGTGGTTCCAGACAGGGGGGCTACAATGAGCAGTTCTTC. Its translation is CASGSRQGGYNEQFF. The V and J genes are TRBV12-5 and TRBJ2-1; 9 bases fit TRBD1. In germline, CDR1 is LGHNT, CDR2 FRNRAP. Trimming at V came to 4 bases and at J to 3 bases, leaving 4 bases not matched to a gene. The CDR3 length is 15 residues.